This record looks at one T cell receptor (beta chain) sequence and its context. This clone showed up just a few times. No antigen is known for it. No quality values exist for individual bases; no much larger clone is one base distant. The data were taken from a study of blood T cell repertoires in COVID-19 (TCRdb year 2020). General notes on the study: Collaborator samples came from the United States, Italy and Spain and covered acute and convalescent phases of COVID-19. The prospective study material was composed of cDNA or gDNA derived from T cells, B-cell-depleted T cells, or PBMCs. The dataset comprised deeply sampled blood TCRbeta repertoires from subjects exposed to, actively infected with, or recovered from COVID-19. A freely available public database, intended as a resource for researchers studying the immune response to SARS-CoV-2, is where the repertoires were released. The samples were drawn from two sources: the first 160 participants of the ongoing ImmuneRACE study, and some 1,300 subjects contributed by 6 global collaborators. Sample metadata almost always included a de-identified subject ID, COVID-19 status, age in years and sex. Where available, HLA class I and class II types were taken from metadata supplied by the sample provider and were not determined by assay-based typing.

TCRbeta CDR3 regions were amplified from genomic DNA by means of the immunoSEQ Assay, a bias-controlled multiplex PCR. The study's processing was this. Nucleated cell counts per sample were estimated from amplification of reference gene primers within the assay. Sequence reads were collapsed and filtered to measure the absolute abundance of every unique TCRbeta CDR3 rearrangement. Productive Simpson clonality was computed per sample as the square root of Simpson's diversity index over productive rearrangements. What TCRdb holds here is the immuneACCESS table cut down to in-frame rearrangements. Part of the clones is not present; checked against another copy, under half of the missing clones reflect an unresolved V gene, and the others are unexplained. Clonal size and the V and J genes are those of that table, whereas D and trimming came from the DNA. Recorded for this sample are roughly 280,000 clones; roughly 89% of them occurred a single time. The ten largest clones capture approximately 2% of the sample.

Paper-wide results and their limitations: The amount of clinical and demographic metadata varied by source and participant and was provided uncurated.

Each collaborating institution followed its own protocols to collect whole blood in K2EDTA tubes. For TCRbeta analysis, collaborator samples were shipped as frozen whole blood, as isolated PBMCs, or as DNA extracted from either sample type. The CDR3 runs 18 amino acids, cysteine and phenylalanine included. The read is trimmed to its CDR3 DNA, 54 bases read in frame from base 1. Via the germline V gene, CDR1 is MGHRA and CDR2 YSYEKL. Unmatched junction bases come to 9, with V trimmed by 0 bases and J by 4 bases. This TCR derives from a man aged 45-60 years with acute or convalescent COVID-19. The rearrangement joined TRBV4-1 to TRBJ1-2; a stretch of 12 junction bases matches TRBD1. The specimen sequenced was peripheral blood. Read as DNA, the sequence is TGCGCCAGCAGCCAAGATGGGGCGGGGGACAGGGGGCTCTATGGCTACACCTTC. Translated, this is CASSQDGAGDRGLYGYTF.